The rows below give T cell receptor beta chains drawn from one sample of a study of cytotoxic CD8 clonotypes in ibrutinib-treated CLL. Some clones are missing from TCRdb's copy, which holds only in-frame ones; the method was immunoSEQ multiplex PCR. This sample has about 150,000 clones; about 70% occur once, and the top ten carry roughly 4.7%. The specimen was PBMCs, collected after 24 months of ibrutinib treatment. The origin of the receptors is a human donor with chronic lymphocytic leukemia. CDR3s include the opening cysteine and the closing phenylalanine or tryptophan.

J	length	V	CDR3
TRBJ2-4	14	TRBV18	CASSRSGQQNIQYF
TRBJ1-5	14	TRBV6-5	CASSYSTRSEPQHF
TRBJ1-2	15	TRBV6-5	CASSYGAGGGYGYTF
TRBJ2-3	14	TRBV7-6	CASSPGTSTDTQYF
TRBJ2-1	16	TRBV7-9	CASSPAGSVQGGEQFF
TRBJ1-2	13	TRBV5-4	CASSLGSGYGYTF
TRBJ2-5	15	TRBV14	CASSQPGTGYETQYF
TRBJ2-3	12	TRBV19	CASSTPTETQYF
TRBJ1-2	14	TRBV28	CASSLHRTLYGYTF
TRBJ2-5	16	TRBV9	CASSVPPAGGRETQYF
TRBJ2-1	16	TRBV5-1	CASSLAGGLDGNEQFF
TRBJ2-3	16	TRBV7-2	CASSPHVGRETDTQYF
TRBJ2-5	11	TRBV2	CARGLRETQYF
TRBJ2-2	12	TRBV4-3	CASSPITGELFF